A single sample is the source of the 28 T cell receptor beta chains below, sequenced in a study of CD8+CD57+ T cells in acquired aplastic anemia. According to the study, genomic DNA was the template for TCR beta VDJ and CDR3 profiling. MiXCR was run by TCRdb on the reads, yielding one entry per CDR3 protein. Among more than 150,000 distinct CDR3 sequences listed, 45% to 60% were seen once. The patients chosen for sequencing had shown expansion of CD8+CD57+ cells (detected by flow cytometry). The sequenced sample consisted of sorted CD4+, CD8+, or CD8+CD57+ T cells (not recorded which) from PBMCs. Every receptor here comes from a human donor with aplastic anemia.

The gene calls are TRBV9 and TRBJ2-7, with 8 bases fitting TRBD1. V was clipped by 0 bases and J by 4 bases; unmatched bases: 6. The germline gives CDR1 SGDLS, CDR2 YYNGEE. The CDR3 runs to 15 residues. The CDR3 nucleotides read TGTGCCAGCAGCGTAGGACAGGGGCCCTTATACGAGCAGTACTTC. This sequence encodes CASSVGQGPLYEQYF.

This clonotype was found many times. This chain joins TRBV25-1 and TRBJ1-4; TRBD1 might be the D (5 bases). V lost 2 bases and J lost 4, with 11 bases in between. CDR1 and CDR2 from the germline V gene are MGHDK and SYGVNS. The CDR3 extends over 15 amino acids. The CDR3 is CASSEPGTLNEKLFF. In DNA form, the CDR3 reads TGTGCCAGCAGTGAACCCGGGACGCTTAATGAAAAACTGTTTTTT.

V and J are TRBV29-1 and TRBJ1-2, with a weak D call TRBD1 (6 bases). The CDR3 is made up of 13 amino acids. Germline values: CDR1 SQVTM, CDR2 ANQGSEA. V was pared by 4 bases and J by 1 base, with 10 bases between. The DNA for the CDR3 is TGCAGCGTTGGAGAAGGGGGTAACTATGGCTACACCTTC. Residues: CSVGEGGNYGYTF.

The CDR3 protein is CATSDGGTGSPGEQYF. The CDR3 bases are TGTGCCACCAGTGACGGAGGGACAGGCTCCCCGGGAGAGCAGTACTTC. The V call is TRBV24-1, the J call TRBJ2-7; 8 nucleotides line up with TRBD1. V was clipped by 4 bases and J by 7 bases; unmatched bases: 14. The CDR3 is made up of 16 amino acids. Germline V gene lookup returns CDR1 KGHDR and CDR2 SFDVKD.

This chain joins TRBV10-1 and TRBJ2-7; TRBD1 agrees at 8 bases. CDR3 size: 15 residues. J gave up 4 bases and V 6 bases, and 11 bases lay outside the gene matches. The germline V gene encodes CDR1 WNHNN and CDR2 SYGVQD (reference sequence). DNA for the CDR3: TGCGCCAGCAGCGTCTCAGGACAGGGTGTTTACGAGCAGTACTTC. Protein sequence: CASSVSGQGVYEQYF.

CDR3 in amino acids: CATSRDRTGWPHGYTF. CDR3 nucleotides: TGTGCCACCAGCAGAGATCGAACAGGGTGGCCTCATGGCTACACCTTC. This chain uses TRBV15 with TRBJ1-2, with TRBD1 as a possible D gene (6 bases). Germline-derived CDR1 and CDR2 are LNHNV and YYDKDF (reference sequence). CDR3 length equals 16 residues. V was trimmed by 0 bases and J by 6 bases, leaving 17 bases between them.

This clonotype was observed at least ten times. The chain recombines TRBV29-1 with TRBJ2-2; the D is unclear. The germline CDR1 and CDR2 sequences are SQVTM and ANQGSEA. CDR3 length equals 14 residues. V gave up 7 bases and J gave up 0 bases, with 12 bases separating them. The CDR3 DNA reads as TGCAGCGCCGACGGCCAGTCGAACACCGGGGAGCTGTTTTTT. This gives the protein CSADGQSNTGELFF.

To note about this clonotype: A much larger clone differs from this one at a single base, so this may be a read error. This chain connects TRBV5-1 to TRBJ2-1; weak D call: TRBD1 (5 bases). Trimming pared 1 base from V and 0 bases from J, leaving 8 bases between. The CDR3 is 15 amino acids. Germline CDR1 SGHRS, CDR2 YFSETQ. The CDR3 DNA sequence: TGCGCCAGCAGCTTGCCAGGGAACTCCTACAATGAGCAGTTCTTC. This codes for CASSLPGNSYNEQFF.

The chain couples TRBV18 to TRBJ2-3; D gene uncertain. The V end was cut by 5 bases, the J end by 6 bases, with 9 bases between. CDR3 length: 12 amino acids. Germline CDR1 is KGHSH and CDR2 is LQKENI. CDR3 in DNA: TGTGCCAGCTCAAACCCACTGGATACGCAGTATTTT. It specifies CASSNPLDTQYF.

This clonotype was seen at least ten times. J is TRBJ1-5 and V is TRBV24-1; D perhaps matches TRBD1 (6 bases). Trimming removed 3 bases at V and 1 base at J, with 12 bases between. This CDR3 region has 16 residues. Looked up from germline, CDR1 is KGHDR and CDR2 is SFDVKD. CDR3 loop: CATSDHRVGSNQPQHF. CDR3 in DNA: TGTGCCACCAGTGATCACAGGGTTGGAAGCAATCAGCCCCAGCATTTT.

Here the CDR3 reads CASSPQRDEQYF. Written as DNA, the CDR3 is TGTGCCAGCTCACCACAGCGGGATGAGCAGTACTTC. The V and J genes are TRBV18 and TRBJ2-5, with TRBD2 matching 7 bases. The CDR3 runs 12 residues. Trimming took 1 base from V and 11 from J; bases not matched to a gene: 4. CDR1 and CDR2 (germline): KGHSH, LQKENI. The full variable domain, its missing parts supplied by reference TRBV18 and TRBJ2-5, is NAGVMQNPRHLVRRRGQEARLRCSPMKGHSHVYWYRQLPEEGLKFMVYLQKENIIDESGMPKERFSAEFPKEGPSILRIQQVVRGDSAAYFCASSPQRDEQYFGPGTRLLVL.

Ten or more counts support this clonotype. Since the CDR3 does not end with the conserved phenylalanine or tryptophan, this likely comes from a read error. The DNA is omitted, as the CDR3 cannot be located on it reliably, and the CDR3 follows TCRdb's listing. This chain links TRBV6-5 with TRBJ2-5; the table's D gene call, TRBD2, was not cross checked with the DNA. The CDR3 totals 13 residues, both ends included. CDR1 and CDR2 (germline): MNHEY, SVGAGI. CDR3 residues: CASSPRTSGGLLI.

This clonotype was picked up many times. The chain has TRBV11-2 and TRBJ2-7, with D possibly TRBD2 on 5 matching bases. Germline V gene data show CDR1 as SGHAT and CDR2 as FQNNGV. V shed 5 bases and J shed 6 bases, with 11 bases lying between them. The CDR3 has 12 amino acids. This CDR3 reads CASSIRGSEQYF. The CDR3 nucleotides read TGTGCCAGCAGCATACGAGGGAGCGAGCAGTACTTC.

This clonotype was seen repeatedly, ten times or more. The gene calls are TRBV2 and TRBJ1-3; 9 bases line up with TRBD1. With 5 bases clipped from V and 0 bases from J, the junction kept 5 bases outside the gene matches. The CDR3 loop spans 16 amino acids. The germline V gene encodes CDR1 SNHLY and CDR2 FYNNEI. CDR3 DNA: TGTGCCAGCAGTAGGGACAGGGCCTCCTCTGGAAACACCATATATTTT. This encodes CASSRDRASSGNTIYF.

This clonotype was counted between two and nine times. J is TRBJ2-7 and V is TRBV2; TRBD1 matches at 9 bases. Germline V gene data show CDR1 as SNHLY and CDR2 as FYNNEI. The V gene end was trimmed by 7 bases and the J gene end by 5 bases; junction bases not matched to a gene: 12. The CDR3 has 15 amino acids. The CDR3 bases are TGTGCCAGCACCCTTAGTGGGACAGGGTACAACGAGCAGTACTTC. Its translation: CASTLSGTGYNEQYF.

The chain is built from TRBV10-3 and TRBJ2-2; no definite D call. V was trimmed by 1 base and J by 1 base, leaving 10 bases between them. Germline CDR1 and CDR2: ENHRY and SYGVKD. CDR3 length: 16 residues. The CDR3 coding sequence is TGTGCCATCAGTGAGTTTGTCGAGGAGAACACCGGGGAGCTGTTTTTT. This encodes CAISEFVEENTGELFF.

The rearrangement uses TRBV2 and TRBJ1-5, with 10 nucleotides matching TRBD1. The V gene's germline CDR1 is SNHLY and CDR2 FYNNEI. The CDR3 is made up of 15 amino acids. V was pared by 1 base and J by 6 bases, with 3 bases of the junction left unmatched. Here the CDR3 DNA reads TGTGCCAGCAGTGAAGGGACAGGGGGAAGTCAGCCCCAGCATTTT. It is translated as CASSEGTGGSQPQHF.

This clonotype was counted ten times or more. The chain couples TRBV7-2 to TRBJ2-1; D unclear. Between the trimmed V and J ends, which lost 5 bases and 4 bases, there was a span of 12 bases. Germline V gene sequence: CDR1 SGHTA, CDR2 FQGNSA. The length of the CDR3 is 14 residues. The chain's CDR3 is CASSPNGLYNEQFF. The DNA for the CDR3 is TGTGCCAGCAGCCCCAACGGGTTATACAATGAGCAGTTCTTC.

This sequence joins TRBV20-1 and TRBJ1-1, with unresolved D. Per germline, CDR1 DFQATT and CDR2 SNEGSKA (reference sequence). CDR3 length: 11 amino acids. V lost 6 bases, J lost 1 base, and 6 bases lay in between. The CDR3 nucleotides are TGCAGTGCCCGGGGGAACACTGAAGCTTTCTTT. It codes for CSARGNTEAFF.

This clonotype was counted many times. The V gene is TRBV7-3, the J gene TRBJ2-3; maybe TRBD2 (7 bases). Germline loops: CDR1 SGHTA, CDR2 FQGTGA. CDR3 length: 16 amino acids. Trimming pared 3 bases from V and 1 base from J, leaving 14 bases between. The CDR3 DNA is TGTGCCAGCAGCTTTCGAGGGGGGGCCGGCACAGATACGCAGTATTTT. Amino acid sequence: CASSFRGGAGTDTQYF. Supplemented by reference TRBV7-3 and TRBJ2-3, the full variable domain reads GAGVSQTPSNKVTEKGKYVELRCDPISGHTALYWYRQSLGQGPEFLIYFQGTGAADDSGLPNDRFFAVRPEGSVSTLKIQRTERGDSAVYLCASSFRGGAGTDTQYFGPGTRLTVL.

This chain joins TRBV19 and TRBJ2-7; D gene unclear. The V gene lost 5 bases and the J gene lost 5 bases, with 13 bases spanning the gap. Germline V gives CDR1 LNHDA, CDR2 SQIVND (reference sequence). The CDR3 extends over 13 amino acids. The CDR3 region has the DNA TGTGCCAGTAGTGAGACGGTCATCGACGAGCAGTACTTC. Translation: CASSETVIDEQYF.

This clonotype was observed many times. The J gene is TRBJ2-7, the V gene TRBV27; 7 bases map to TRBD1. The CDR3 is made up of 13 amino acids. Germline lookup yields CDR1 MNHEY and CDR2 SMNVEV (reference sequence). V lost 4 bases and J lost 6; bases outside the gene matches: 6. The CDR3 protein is CASSSPTGSEQYF. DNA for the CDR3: TGTGCCAGCAGTTCACCGACAGGGTCCGAGCAGTACTTC.

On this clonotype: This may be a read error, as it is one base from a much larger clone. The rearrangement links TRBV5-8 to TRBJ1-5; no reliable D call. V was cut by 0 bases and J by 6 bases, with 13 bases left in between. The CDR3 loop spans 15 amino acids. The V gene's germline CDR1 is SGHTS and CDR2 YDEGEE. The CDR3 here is CASSLGPGRGQPQHF. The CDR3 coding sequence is TGTGCCAGCAGCTTGGGACCAGGTCGTGGTCAGCCCCAGCATTTT. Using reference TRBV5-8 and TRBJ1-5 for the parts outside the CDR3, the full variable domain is EAGVTQSPTHLIKTRGQQATLRCSPISGHTSVYWYQQALGLGLQFLLWYDEGEERNRGNFPPRFSGRQFPNYSSELNVNALELEDSALYLCASSLGPGRGQPQHFGDGTRLSIL.

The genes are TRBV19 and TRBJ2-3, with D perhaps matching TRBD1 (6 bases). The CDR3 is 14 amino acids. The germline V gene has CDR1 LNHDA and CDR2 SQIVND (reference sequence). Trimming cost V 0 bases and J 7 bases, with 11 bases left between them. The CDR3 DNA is TGTGCCAGTAGTATAGAGGGGGCCCGAAATACGCAGTATTTT. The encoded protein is CASSIEGARNTQYF.

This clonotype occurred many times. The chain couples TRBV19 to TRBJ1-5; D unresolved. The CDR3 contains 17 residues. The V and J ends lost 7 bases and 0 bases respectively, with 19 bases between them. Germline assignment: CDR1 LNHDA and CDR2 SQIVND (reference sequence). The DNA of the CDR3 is TGTGCCAGTACAGAAGATCAGGTCCCCTATAGCAATCAGCCCCAGCATTTT. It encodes CASTEDQVPYSNQPQHF.

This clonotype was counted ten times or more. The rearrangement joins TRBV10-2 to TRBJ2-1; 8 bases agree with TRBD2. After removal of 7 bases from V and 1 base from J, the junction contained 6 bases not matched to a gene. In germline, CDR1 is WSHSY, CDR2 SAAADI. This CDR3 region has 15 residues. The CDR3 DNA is TGCGCCAGCATGGGAGCGGGGGCTTCCTACAATGAGCAGTTCTTC. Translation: CASMGAGASYNEQFF.

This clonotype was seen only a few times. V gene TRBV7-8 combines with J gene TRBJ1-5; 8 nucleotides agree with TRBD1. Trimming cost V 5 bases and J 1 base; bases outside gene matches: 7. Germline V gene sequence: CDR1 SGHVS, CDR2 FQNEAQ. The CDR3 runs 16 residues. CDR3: CASSPRRTGSNQPQHF. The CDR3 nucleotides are TGTGCCAGCAGCCCAAGGCGGACAGGGAGCAATCAGCCCCAGCATTTT.

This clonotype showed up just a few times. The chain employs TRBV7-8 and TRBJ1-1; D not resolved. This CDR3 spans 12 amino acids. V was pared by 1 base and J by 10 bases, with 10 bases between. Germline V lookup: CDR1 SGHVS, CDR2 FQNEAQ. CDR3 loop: CASSLVVLGAFF. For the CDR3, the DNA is TGTGCCAGCAGCTTAGTGGTACTGGGAGCTTTCTTT.